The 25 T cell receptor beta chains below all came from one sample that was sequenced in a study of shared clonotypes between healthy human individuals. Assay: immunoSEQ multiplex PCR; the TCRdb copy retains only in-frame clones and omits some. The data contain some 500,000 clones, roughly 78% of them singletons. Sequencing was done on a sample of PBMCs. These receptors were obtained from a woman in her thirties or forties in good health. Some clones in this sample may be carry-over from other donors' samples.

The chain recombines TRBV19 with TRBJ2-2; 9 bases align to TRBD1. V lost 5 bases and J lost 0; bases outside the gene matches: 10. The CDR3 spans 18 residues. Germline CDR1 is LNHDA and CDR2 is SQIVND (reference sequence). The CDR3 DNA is TGTGCCAGTAGTCCGGGACAGGGACTATTAGCGAACACCGGGGAGCTGTTTTTT. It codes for CASSPGQGLLANTGELFF.

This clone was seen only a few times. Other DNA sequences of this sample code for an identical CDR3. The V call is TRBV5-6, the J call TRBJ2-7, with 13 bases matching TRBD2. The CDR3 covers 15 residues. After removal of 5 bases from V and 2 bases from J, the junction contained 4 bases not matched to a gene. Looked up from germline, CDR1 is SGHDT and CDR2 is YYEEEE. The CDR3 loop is CASSQLAGGTYEQYF. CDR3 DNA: TGTGCCAGCAGTCAACTAGCGGGAGGGACCTACGAGCAGTACTTC.

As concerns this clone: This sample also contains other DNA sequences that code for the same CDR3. In DNA form, the CDR3 reads TGCAGCGTTGCTTTACAAGAGACCCAGTACTTC. As protein: CSVALQETQYF. The rearrangement uses TRBV29-1 and TRBJ2-5; D ambiguous. The CDR3 is 11 residues long. Per germline, CDR1 SQVTM and CDR2 ANQGSEA. Between the trimmed V and J ends, which lost 4 bases and 2 bases, there was a span of 5 bases.

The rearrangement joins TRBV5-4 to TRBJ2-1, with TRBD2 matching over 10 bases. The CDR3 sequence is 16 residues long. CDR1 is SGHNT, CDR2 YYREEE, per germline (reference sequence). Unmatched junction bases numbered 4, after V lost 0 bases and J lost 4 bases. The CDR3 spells CASSLGGLAEYNEQFF. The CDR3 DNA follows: TGTGCCAGCAGCTTGGGAGGACTAGCGGAATACAATGAGCAGTTCTTC.

This CDR3 is CASSFLAGSNEQFF. The CDR3 bases are TGTGCCAGCAGTTTCTTAGCGGGATCTAATGAGCAGTTCTTC. This sequence joins TRBV11-3 and TRBJ2-1; 8 nucleotides agree with TRBD2. V lost 6 bases and J lost 7; bases outside the gene matches: 8. The CDR3 spans 14 residues. Germline CDR1 and CDR2: SGHNT and YENEEA.

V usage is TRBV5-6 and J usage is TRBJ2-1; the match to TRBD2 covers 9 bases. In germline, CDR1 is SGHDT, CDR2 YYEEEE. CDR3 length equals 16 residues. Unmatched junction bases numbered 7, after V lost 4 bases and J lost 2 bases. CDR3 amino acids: CASSPGLAMAYNEQFF. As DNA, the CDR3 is TGTGCCAGCAGCCCGGGACTAGCTATGGCCTACAATGAGCAGTTCTTC.

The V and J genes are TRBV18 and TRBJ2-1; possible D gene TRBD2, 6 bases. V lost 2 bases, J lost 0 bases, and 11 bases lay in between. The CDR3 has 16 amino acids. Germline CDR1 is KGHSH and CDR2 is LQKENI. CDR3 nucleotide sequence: TGTGCCAGCTCACCAGGGGACGGGAGCTCCTACAATGAGCAGTTCTTC. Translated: CASSPGDGSSYNEQFF.

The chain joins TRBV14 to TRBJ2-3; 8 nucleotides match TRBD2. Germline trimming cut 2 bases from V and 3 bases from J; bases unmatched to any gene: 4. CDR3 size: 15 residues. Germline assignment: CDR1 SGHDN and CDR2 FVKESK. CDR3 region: CASSQPGLVTDTQYF. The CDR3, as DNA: TGTGCCAGCAGCCAACCGGGACTAGTAACAGATACGCAGTATTTT.

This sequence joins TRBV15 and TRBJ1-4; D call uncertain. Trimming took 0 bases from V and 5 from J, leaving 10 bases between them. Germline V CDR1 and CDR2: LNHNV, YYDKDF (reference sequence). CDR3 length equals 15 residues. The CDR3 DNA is TGTGCCACCAGCAGAGATGGAGGGTTCAATGAAAAACTGTTTTTT. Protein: CATSRDGGFNEKLFF.

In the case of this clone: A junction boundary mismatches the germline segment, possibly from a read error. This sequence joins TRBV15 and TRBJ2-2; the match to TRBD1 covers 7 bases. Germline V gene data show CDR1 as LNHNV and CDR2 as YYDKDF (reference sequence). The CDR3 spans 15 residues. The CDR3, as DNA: TGTGCCACCAGCGGAGACAGGGTGCGGACCGGGGAGCTGTTTTTT. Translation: CATSGDRVRTGELFF.

This CDR3 reads CASSFWDVREKLFF. CDR3 nucleotide sequence: TGTGCCAGCAGCTTTTGGGACGTACGGGAAAAACTGTTTTTT. The gene calls are TRBV5-6 and TRBJ1-4; D is perhaps TRBD1 (5 bases). CDR3 length: 14 residues. V dropped 2 bases and J dropped 8 bases, with 13 bases sitting between them. Germline V gene lookup returns CDR1 SGHDT and CDR2 YYEEEE.

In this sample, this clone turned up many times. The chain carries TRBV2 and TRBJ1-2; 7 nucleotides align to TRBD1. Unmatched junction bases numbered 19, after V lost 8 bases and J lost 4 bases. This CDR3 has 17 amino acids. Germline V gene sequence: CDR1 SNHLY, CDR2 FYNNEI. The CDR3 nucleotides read TGTGCCAGCGATGGGAGGGGAACGACAGGGCGGGTCTATGGCTACACCTTC. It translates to CASDGRGTTGRVYGYTF.

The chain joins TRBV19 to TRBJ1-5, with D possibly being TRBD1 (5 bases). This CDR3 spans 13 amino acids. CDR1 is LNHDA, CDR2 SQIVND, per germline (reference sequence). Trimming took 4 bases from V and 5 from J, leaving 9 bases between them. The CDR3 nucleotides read TGTGCCAGTAGTACTGACAGCTATCAGCCCCAGCATTTT. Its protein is CASSTDSYQPQHF.

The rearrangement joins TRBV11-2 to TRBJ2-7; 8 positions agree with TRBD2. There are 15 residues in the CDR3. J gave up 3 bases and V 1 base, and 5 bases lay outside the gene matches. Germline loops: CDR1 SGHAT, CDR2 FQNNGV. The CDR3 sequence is CASSLASGSYYEQYF. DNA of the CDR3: TGTGCCAGCAGCTTAGCAAGCGGGAGCTACTACGAGCAGTACTTC.

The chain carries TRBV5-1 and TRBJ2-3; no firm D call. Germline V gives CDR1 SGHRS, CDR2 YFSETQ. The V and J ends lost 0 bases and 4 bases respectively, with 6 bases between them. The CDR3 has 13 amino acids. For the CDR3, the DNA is TGCGCCAGCAGCTTGGACTTCTCAGATACGCAGTATTTT. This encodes CASSLDFSDTQYF.

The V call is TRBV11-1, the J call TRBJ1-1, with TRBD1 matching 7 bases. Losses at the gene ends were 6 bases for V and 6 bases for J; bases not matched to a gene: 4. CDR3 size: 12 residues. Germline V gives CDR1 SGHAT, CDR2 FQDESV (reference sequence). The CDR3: CASSLQGSEAFF. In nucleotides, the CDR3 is TGTGCCAGCAGTTTACAGGGGTCTGAAGCTTTCTTT.

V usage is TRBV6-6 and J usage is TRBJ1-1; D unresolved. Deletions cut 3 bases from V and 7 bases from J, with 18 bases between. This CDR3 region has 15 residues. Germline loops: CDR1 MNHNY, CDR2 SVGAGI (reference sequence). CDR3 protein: CASSYQLGMSGEAFF. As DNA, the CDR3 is TGTGCCAGCAGTTATCAGCTAGGGATGAGCGGTGAAGCTTTCTTT.

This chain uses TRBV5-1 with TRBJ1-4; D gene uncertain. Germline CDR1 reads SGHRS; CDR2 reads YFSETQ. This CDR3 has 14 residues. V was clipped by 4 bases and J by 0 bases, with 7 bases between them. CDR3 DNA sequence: TGCGCCAGCAGCCCTGCGGCAACTAATGAAAAACTGTTTTTT. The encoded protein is CASSPAATNEKLFF.

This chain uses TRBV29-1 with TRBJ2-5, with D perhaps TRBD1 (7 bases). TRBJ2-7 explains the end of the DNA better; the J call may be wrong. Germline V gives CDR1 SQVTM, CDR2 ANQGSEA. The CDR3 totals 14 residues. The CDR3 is CSVAVSGGRYEQYF. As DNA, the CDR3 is TGCAGCGTGGCGGTTTCAGGGGGGAGGTACGAGCAGTACTTC.

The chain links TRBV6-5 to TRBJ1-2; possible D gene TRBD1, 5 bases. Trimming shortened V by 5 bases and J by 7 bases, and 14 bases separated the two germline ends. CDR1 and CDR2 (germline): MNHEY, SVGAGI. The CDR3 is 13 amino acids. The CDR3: CASSRGGRVGYTF. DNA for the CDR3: TGTGCCAGCAGTCGGGGAGGCAGGGTTGGCTACACCTTC.

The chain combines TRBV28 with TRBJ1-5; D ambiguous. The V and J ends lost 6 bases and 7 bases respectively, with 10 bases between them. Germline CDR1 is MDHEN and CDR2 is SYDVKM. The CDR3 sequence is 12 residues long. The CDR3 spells CASSAGGQPQHF. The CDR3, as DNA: TGTGCCAGCAGCGCCGGTGGGCAGCCCCAGCATTTT.

The CDR3 region has the DNA TGTGCCAGCAGTTCCCCCGGGGCCGTCACAGATACGCAGTATTTT. Translating gives CASSSPGAVTDTQYF. The chain combines TRBV6-5 with TRBJ2-3, with D perhaps being TRBD1 or TRBD2 (5 bases each). The ends were cut back, 4 bases at V and 2 bases at J, with 13 bases in the middle. Germline-derived CDR1 and CDR2 are MNHEY and SVGAGI. This CDR3 is 15 amino acids long.

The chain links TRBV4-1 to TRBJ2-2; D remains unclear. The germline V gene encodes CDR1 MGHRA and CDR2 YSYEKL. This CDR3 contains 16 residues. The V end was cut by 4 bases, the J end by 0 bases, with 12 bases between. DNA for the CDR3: TGCGCCAGCAGCCGTGGGTGGGGAACGAACACCGGGGAGCTGTTTTTT. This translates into CASSRGWGTNTGELFF.

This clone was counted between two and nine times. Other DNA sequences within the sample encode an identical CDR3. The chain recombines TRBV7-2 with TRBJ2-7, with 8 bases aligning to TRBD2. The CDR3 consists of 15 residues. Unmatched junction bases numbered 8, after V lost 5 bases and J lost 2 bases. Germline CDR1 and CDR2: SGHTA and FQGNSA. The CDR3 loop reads CASSPRTSGTYEQYF. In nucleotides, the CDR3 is TGTGCCAGCAGCCCTCGAACTAGCGGAACCTACGAGCAGTACTTC.

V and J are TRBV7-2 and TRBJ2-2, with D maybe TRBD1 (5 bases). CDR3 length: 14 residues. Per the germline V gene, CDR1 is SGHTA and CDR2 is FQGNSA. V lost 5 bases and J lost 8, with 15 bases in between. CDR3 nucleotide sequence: TGTGCCAGCAGCCTCAGAGGTGGGGCAGGGGAGCTGTTTTTT. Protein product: CASSLRGGAGELFF.